The entry below gives a single T cell receptor (beta chain) sequence along with its context. These data are taken from a study of control samples from healthy donors and cancer patients. The data were produced by immunoSEQ multiplex PCR, yet TCRdb's version contains in-frame clones alone and is incomplete. The table shows about 110,000 clones, with 70% to 90% occurring only once. Germline CDR1 is SNHLY and CDR2 is FYNNEI. This CDR3 has 14 residues. Unmatched junction bases numbered 3, after V lost 7 bases and J lost 2 bases. V gene TRBV2 combines with J gene TRBJ1-1; 11 nucleotides line up with TRBD1. Sequencing was performed on PBMCs. The sequence was obtained from a woman aged 55-69 years with lung cancer. In DNA, the CDR3 is TGTGCCAGCACAGGGACAGGGGGTAACACTGAAGCTTTCTTT. This gives the protein CASTGTGGNTEAFF.